The 23 T cell receptor beta chains given below trace back to one sample, sequenced in a study of blood T cell repertoires in COVID-19. Here immunoSEQ multiplex PCR was the method, and the copy in TCRdb shows in-frame clones only, minus some. Found here are 130,000 or so clones, 88% of them singletons; the top ten hold under 3%. Sequenced material: peripheral blood. The receptors here all came from a human donor with COVID-19, enrolled during active disease. The donor label of this sample is uncertain.

V is TRBV5-1 and J is TRBJ2-3; 9 bases match TRBD1. Per germline, CDR1 SGHRS and CDR2 YFSETQ. CDR3 length: 14 amino acids. Losses at the gene ends were 5 bases for V and 4 bases for J; bases not matched to a gene: 5. The CDR3 bases are TGCGCCAGCAGAACAGGGGGCGCGCCAGATACGCAGTATTTT. It codes for CASRTGGAPDTQYF.

This clone was seen more than once but under ten times. V usage is TRBV9 and J usage is TRBJ2-1, with D perhaps matching TRBD2 (5 bases). Germline CDR1 and CDR2: SGDLS and YYNGEE. Trimming removed 2 bases at V and 0 bases at J, with 9 bases between. The CDR3 length is 15 residues. The CDR3 sequence: CASSVQAGSYNEQFF. The CDR3 coding sequence is TGTGCCAGCAGCGTGCAGGCGGGCTCCTACAATGAGCAGTTCTTC.

The genes are TRBV27 and TRBJ1-5, with D perhaps matching TRBD1 (6 bases). In germline, CDR1 is MNHEY, CDR2 SMNVEV (reference sequence). Trimming took off 8 bases at V and 15 bases at J, with 23 bases between the two ends. The CDR3 spans 13 residues. CDR3 region: CASSTSGWTVLHF. Here the CDR3 DNA reads TGTGCCAGCTCAACTTCAGGGTGGACAGTTTTGCATTTT.

V is TRBV3-1 (or the pseudogene TRBV3-2) and J is TRBJ2-7, with 9 bases fitting TRBD1. From germline, CDR1 is LGHDT and CDR2 YNNKEL (reference sequence). The V gene end was trimmed by 4 bases and the J gene end by 1 base; junction bases not matched to a gene: 8. This CDR3 has 16 amino acids. CDR3: CASSRPGQGQSYEQYF. The CDR3 DNA reads TGTGCCAGCAGCCGGCCGGGACAGGGACAATCCTACGAGCAGTACTTC.

CDR3 sequence reads: CASSLAGYEAYEQYF. The CDR3 coding sequence is TGTGCCAGCAGCTTAGCAGGCTATGAAGCCTACGAGCAGTACTTC. The rearrangement joins TRBV11-3 to TRBJ2-7; D unclear. Germline CDR1 SGHNT, CDR2 YENEEA. The CDR3 length is 15 residues. Trimming removed 1 base at V and 2 bases at J, with 12 bases between.

V usage is TRBV30 and J usage is TRBJ1-1; D might be TRBD1 (5 bases). The length of the CDR3 is 16 residues. Trimming removed 0 bases at V and 0 bases at J, with 14 bases between. Germline loops: CDR1 GTSNPN, CDR2 SVGIG (reference sequence). The DNA for the CDR3 is TGTGCCTGGAGTGTAGGCAGGGTAATAATGAACACTGAAGCTTTCTTT. The encoded protein is CAWSVGRVIMNTEAFF.

V gene TRBV15 combines with J gene TRBJ1-2, with TRBD1 identical over 8 bases. The CDR3 covers 15 residues. J was trimmed by 6 bases and V by 2 bases; bases with no gene match: 8. Germline V gene data show CDR1 as LNHNV and CDR2 as YYDKDF (reference sequence). The DNA for the CDR3 is TGTGCCACCAGCAGATCCGACGGGACAGGCAATGGCTACACCTTC. Translation gives CATSRSDGTGNGYTF.

The rearrangement uses TRBV19 and TRBJ2-3; 7 bases are shared with TRBD1. The CDR3 sequence is 17 residues long. V lost 7 bases to trimming and J lost 2 bases; unmatched junction nucleotides: 15. Germline loops: CDR1 LNHDA, CDR2 SQIVND (reference sequence). The CDR3 spells CASNKRETGLYTDTQYF. For the CDR3, the DNA is TGTGCCAGTAACAAAAGGGAGACAGGGCTCTACACAGATACGCAGTATTTT.

The J gene is TRBJ1-2, the V gene TRBV28; D is possibly TRBD1 (6 bases). Germline CDR1 MDHEN, CDR2 SYDVKM. The CDR3 contains 12 residues. The V end was cut by 8 bases, the J end by 7 bases, with 14 bases between. CDR3 DNA sequence: TGTGCCAGCCTCGAGGGGGTGGGTGGCTACACCTTC. Its translation: CASLEGVGGYTF.

J is TRBJ2-5 and V is TRBV27, with 9 bases matching TRBD1. CDR3 size: 17 residues. Looked up from germline, CDR1 is MNHEY and CDR2 is SMNVEV (reference sequence). Unmatched junction bases numbered 11, after V lost 5 bases and J lost 1 base. CDR3 sequence: CASSHAFDRGAQETQYF. CDR3 DNA: TGTGCCAGCAGTCACGCGTTTGACAGGGGGGCCCAAGAGACCCAGTACTTC.

The chain links TRBV18 to TRBJ1-1, with 7 positions matching TRBD1. Germline V CDR1 and CDR2: KGHSH, LQKENI. V was pared by 1 base and J by 1 base, with 9 bases of the junction left unmatched. The CDR3 spans 17 residues. DNA of the CDR3: TGTGCCAGCTCACCACAGGCTAGGGCAGGGGGGAACACTGAAGCTTTCTTT. This codes for CASSPQARAGGNTEAFF.

This clone occurred once. The chain recombines TRBV9 with TRBJ2-1; 10 nucleotides align to TRBD2. The germline V gene has CDR1 SGDLS and CDR2 YYNGEE. Trimming at V came to 4 bases and at J to 2 bases, leaving 9 bases not matched to a gene. CDR3 size: 17 residues. The CDR3 nucleotides read TGTGCCAGCAGCCGGAGTCCAAGCGGGGGGGCCTACAATGAGCAGTTCTTC. Its protein product is CASSRSPSGGAYNEQFF.

This clone was found a few times. The V gene is TRBV10-3, the J gene TRBJ2-1, with D perhaps TRBD2 (6 bases). The germline V and J ends were trimmed by 0 bases and 0 bases, with 15 bases remaining between them. The germline V gene has CDR1 ENHRY and CDR2 SYGVKD. The CDR3 extends over 18 amino acids. The CDR3 nucleotides are TGTGCCATCAGTGAGTCGGGCGGCGGGGCGGACTCCTACAATGAGCAGTTCTTC. This codes for CAISESGGGADSYNEQFF.

The gene calls are TRBV19 and TRBJ2-5, with D possibly TRBD1 on 6 matching bases. V was trimmed by 5 bases and J by 4 bases, leaving 23 bases between them. Germline V gives CDR1 LNHDA, CDR2 SQIVND (reference sequence). CDR3 length equals 17 residues. The CDR3 is CASSEHPWTVRGETQYF. The CDR3 nucleotides are TGTGCCAGTAGTGAGCATCCCTGGACAGTAAGAGGAGAGACCCAGTACTTC.

V gene TRBV5-1 combines with J gene TRBJ2-7, with a possible D match to TRBD2 (6 bases). Germline V gene lookup returns CDR1 SGHRS and CDR2 YFSETQ. This CDR3 comprises 16 residues. V was clipped by 0 bases and J by 1 base, with 14 bases between them. The CDR3 protein is CASSLAAGSGSYEQYF. The CDR3 coding sequence is TGCGCCAGCAGCTTGGCCGCGGGGAGTGGGTCCTACGAGCAGTACTTC.

This clone was counted a single time. V is TRBV9 and J is TRBJ2-3; D perhaps matches TRBD2 (7 bases). Looked up from germline, CDR1 is SGDLS and CDR2 is YYNGEE. The CDR3 is made up of 17 amino acids. V was pared by 4 bases and J by 1 base, with 19 bases between. CDR3 DNA sequence: TGTGCCAGCAGCTCACCGAGGGGGGGCAGGGGCACAGATACGCAGTATTTT. It encodes CASSSPRGGRGTDTQYF.

The gene calls are TRBV5-4 and TRBJ2-1; TRBD1 aligns across 8 bases. This CDR3 is 15 amino acids long. Germline V gene sequence: CDR1 SGHNT, CDR2 YYREEE (reference sequence). V trimming: 4 bases; J trimming: 3 bases; junction bases outside the gene matches: 6. The CDR3 here is CASSLDRVGYNEQFF. The DNA of the CDR3 is TGTGCCAGCAGCCTGGACAGGGTCGGCTACAATGAGCAGTTCTTC.

V usage is TRBV6-1 and J usage is TRBJ2-1, with 10 bases that match TRBD2. V was pared by 3 bases and J by 8 bases, with 13 bases of the junction left unmatched. The germline CDR1 and CDR2 sequences are MNHNS and SASEGT. The CDR3 has 17 residues. In DNA form, the CDR3 reads TGTGCCAGCAGTGATTGGCCTTATGAGCGGGAGGGGGATGAGCAGTTCTTC. Translated, it gives CASSDWPYEREGDEQFF.

Only a few counts were recorded for this clone. The V and J genes are TRBV9 and TRBJ2-5; D remains unclear. Trimming removed 0 bases at V and 1 base at J, with 7 bases between. Germline lookup yields CDR1 SGDLS and CDR2 YYNGEE. The CDR3 extends over 14 amino acids. In nucleotides, the CDR3 is TGTGCCAGCAGCGTAGACGTCGGCCAAGAGACCCAGTACTTC. It translates to CASSVDVGQETQYF.

The V call is TRBV2, the J call TRBJ2-7; D is perhaps TRBD1 (5 bases). The CDR3 is made up of 14 amino acids. Per the germline V gene, CDR1 is SNHLY and CDR2 is FYNNEI. Trimming stripped 7 bases from V and 0 bases from J, with 13 bases between. CDR3 residues: CASKTVQSSYEQYF. The CDR3 DNA reads TGTGCCAGCAAGACAGTCCAGAGCTCCTACGAGCAGTACTTC.

The chain carries TRBV6-5 and TRBJ1-5; TRBD1 agrees at 9 bases. J gave up 6 bases and V 7 bases, and 7 bases lay outside the gene matches. Looked up from germline, CDR1 is MNHEY and CDR2 is SVGAGI. This CDR3 contains 14 residues. CDR3 amino acids: CASIFGQGIQPQHF. CDR3 sequence (DNA): TGTGCCAGCATTTTCGGACAGGGGATTCAGCCCCAGCATTTT.

Only a few counts were recorded for this clone. The chain combines TRBV27 with TRBJ1-1; the match to TRBD1 covers 9 bases. Losses at the gene ends were 6 bases for V and 11 bases for J; bases not matched to a gene: 7. This CDR3 is 12 amino acids long. Looked up from germline, CDR1 is MNHEY and CDR2 is SMNVEV (reference sequence). CDR3 coding DNA: TGTGCCAGCAGGAAACAGGGGGCGCACGCTTTCTTT. This codes for CASRKQGAHAFF.

About this clone: Other DNA sequences in this specimen translate into the identical CDR3. V gene TRBV7-9 combines with J gene TRBJ2-5; D perhaps matches TRBD2 (5 bases). Germline assignment: CDR1 SEHNR and CDR2 FQNEAQ (reference sequence). V gave up 2 bases and J gave up 5 bases, with 9 bases separating them. The CDR3 sequence is 13 residues long. For the CDR3, the DNA is TGTGCCAGCAGCTTAAGAGGGTCGGAGACCCAGTACTTC. Translation gives CASSLRGSETQYF.